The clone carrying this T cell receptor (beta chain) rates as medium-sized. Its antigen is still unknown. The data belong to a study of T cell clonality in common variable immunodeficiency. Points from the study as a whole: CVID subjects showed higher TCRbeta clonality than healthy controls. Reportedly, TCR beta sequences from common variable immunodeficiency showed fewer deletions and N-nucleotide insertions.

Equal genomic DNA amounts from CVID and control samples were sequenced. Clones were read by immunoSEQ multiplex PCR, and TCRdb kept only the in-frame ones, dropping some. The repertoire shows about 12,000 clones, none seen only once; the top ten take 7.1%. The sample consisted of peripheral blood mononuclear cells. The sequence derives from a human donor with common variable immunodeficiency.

The CDR3 bases that were read are TGTGCCAGCTCGCCCCGGACAGGCGTTACGGGAGGC. Its protein product is CASSPRTGVTGG. The complete CDR3 sequence is CASSPRTGVTGGYTF. The chain employs TRBV18 and TRBJ1-2; TRBD1 matches at 7 bases. The CDR3 end falls 3 residues outside the read, so it is completed with the germline J gene. CDR1 KGHSH and CDR2 LQKENI come from the germline V gene. This CDR3 has 15 amino acids.